A selection of T cell receptor beta chains follows, all from one sample in a study of CD8 T cells in ankylosing spondylitis. TCRdb reprocessed the 5' RACE reads via MiXCR and lists one record per CDR3 protein. The sample yields about 460,000 distinct CDR3 sequences, 5.3% seen once. The specimen sequenced was blood, either unsorted or a sorted T cell fraction (not recorded which). These receptors all stem from a male donor with ankylosing spondylitis. CDR3s include the opening cysteine and the closing phenylalanine or tryptophan. A D gene is named only where the DNA matches it firmly. Clone size is not always given. Where it is, it says once, few, many or a class for expanded clones.

v_call	j_call	clone_size	d_call	cdr3_aa	cdr3_nt
TRBV7-2	TRBJ2-2	many	NA	CASSSSTGQVTGELFF	TGTGCCAGCAGCTCTAGTACGGGACAAGTCACCGGGGAGCTGTTTTTT
TRBV7-9	TRBJ1-2	many	NA	CASSLQPTSYTF	TGTGCCAGCAGCTTACAGCCTACGAGCTACACCTTC
TRBV5-1	TRBJ2-1	many	NA	CASREILSDEQFF	TGCGCCAGCAGGGAGATTCTATCCGATGAGCAGTTCTTC
TRBV19	TRBJ1-1	NA	TRBD1	CASSQTGGATEAFF	TGTGCCAGTAGTCAAACAGGGGGGGCAACTGAAGCTTTCTTT
TRBV5-5	TRBJ2-7	many	NA	CASSRDGWEQYF	TGTGCCAGCAGCAGGGACGGCTGGGAGCAGTACTTC
TRBV3-1	TRBJ2-3	NA	NA	CASSQVVGLREYF	TGTGCCAGCAGCCAAGTGGTAGGCCTCCGGGAGTATTTT
TRBV9	TRBJ1-2	many	NA	CASSPGMGVWNYGYTF	TGTGCCAGCAGCCCCGGGATGGGGGTCTGGAACTATGGCTACACCTTC
TRBV7-9	TRBJ1-1	many	NA	CASSLSVDTEAFF	TGTGCCAGCAGCTTATCAGTTGACACTGAAGCTTTCTTT
TRBV5-1	TRBJ2-7	many	NA	CASSLEGYSYEQYF	TGCGCCAGCAGCTTGGAAGGGTACTCCTACGAGCAGTACTTC
TRBV29-1	TRBJ2-7	few	TRBD1	CSASRQGEIHEQYF	TGCAGCGCCTCAAGACAGGGTGAGATCCACGAGCAGTACTTC
TRBV5-1	TRBJ2-5	many	NA	CASSLGYQGLKETQYF	TGCGCCAGCAGCTTGGGATACCAGGGGTTGAAGGAGACCCAGTACTTC
TRBV18	TRBJ2-1	few	NA	CASSPLERAGKNSEQFF	TGTGCCAGCTCACCACTCGAAAGGGCGGGTAAAAATAGTGAGCAGTTCTTC
TRBV20-1	TRBJ2-7	NA	NA	CSASKPSKVYEQYF	TGCAGTGCTAGTAAGCCTAGCAAGGTGTACGAGCAGTACTTC
TRBV5-1	TRBJ2-3	NA	NA	CASSLARGSSTDTQYF	TGCGCCAGCAGCTTGGCCAGGGGATCGAGCACAGATACGCAGTATTTT
TRBV20-1	TRBJ1-1	few	NA	CSARDRLVRTEAFF	TGCAGTGCTAGAGACCGCCTCGTCCGAACTGAAGCTTTCTTT
TRBV3-1	TRBJ1-3	many	NA	CASSQNERADTIYF	TGTGCCAGCAGCCAAAATGAGCGGGCGGACACCATATATTTT
TRBV6-4	TRBJ2-7	many	TRBD2	CASSDEAGVGQYF	TGTGCCAGCAGTGACGAAGCGGGAGTCGGTCAGTACTTC
TRBV18	TRBJ1-1	many	TRBD1	CASSPGTGGGFTEAFF	TGTGCCAGCTCACCGGGGACAGGGGGAGGTTTCACTGAAGCTTTCTTT
TRBV20-1	TRBJ2-3	many	TRBD2	CSASRDGRGTDTQYF	TGCAGTGCTAGTCGTGACGGGAGGGGCACAGATACGCAGTATTTT
TRBV5-1	TRBJ2-1	few	TRBD2	CASSSLARVAGYYNEQFF	TGCGCCAGCAGCTCCCTCGCAAGGGTAGCGGGATACTACAATGAGCAGTTCTTC
TRBV4-2	TRBJ1-6	many	NA	CASSRRTTTDNSPLHF	TGTGCCAGCAGCCGCAGAACAACGACAGACAATTCACCCCTCCACTTT
TRBV5-1	TRBJ1-1	many	TRBD1	CASSWGQPNTEAFF	TGCGCCAGCAGCTGGGGACAGCCGAACACTGAAGCTTTCTTT
TRBV10-3	TRBJ1-1	many	TRBD1	CATQGATEAFF	TGTGCCACCCAGGGGGCCACTGAAGCTTTCTTT
TRBV5-6	TRBJ2-3	many	TRBD2	CASSLVPSGSSDTQYF	TGTGCCAGCAGCTTGGTGCCTAGCGGGAGTTCAGATACGCAGTATTTT
TRBV29-1	TRBJ1-2	many	TRBD1	CSVEEDRDYGYTF	TGCAGCGTTGAAGAGGACAGGGACTATGGCTACACCTTC
TRBV12-3/TRBV12-4	TRBJ2-7	few	NA	CASSLRSLYEQYF	TGTGCCAGCAGTTTACGGTCCCTCTACGAGCAGTACTTC
TRBV7-2	TRBJ1-5	many	NA	CASSLQGWGNQPQHF	TGTGCCAGCAGCCTACAGGGATGGGGCAATCAGCCCCAGCATTTT
TRBV3-1	TRBJ2-1	NA	NA	CASSLRDQAEQFF	TGTGCCAGCAGCCTCCGGGACCAAGCGGAGCAGTTCTTC
TRBV4-3	TRBJ1-5	many	TRBD1	CASSQTGVQPQHF	TGCGCCAGCAGCCAGACAGGGGTTCAGCCCCAGCATTTT
TRBV7-9	TRBJ2-3	many	TRBD2	CASSLYGTSGDTQYF	TGTGCCAGCAGCTTATACGGGACTAGCGGAGATACGCAGTATTTT
TRBV9	TRBJ2-2	many	NA	CASSVGITGELFF	TGTGCCAGCAGCGTAGGTATAACCGGGGAGCTGTTTTTT
TRBV11-2	TRBJ1-1	many	NA	CASSGGWGLGAEAFF	TGTGCCAGCAGCGGGGGTTGGGGTCTAGGGGCTGAAGCTTTCTTT
TRBV7-6	TRBJ2-1	few	TRBD2	CASSLGPAGGQNEQFF	TGTGCCAGCAGCTTAGGTCCAGCGGGAGGCCAAAATGAGCAGTTCTTC
TRBV5-1	TRBJ2-3	many	TRBD2	CASSLMSSGSTDTQYF	TGCGCCAGCAGCTTAATGTCTAGCGGAAGCACAGATACGCAGTATTTT
TRBV2	TRBJ2-1	NA	TRBD1	CASSELGQGYHEQFF	TGTGCCAGCAGTGAGTTAGGACAGGGGTACCATGAGCAGTTCTTC